One and the same sample provided the 7 T cell receptor beta chains below, sequenced in a study of T cell responses to AZD1222 COVID-19 vaccine. The protocol was immunoSEQ multiplex PCR, while the TCRdb copy is restricted to in-frame clones and leaves out a portion. The data hold some 100,000 clones, with 75% to 90% observed a single time. The specimen comprised peripheral blood, sampled 28 days after the second AZD1222 dose. Source of these receptors: an adult who received the AZD1222 COVID-19 vaccine.

J is TRBJ2-5 and V is TRBV5-1; 7 bases fit TRBD1. V lost 0 bases to trimming and J lost 5 bases; unmatched junction nucleotides: 10. The germline V gene encodes CDR1 SGHRS and CDR2 YFSETQ. The CDR3 consists of 16 residues. The CDR3 DNA is TGCGCCAGCAGCTTGGGAAAACGGGACAGCCGGGAGACCCAGTACTTC. Its translation is CASSLGKRDSRETQYF.

The chain has TRBV12-3 or TRBV12-4 and TRBJ2-5; no firm D call. V was pared by 6 bases and J by 0 bases, with 8 bases between. The CDR3 is made up of 13 amino acids. The CDR3 DNA reads TGTGCCAGCAGAGGCAGGAACCAAGAGACCCAGTACTTC. It encodes CASRGRNQETQYF.

CDR3 DNA sequence: TGTGCCAGCAGTTTATATACAGACACTGAAGCTTTCTTT. As protein: CASSLYTDTEAFF. The V gene is TRBV12-3 or TRBV12-4, the J gene TRBJ1-1, with D unclear. The CDR3 covers 13 residues. V dropped 2 bases and J dropped 3 bases, with 7 bases sitting between them.

The chain couples TRBV27 to TRBJ2-2, with D perhaps matching TRBD1 (6 bases). The germline V gene encodes CDR1 MNHEY and CDR2 SMNVEV (reference sequence). CDR3 length: 16 amino acids. V was trimmed by 2 bases and J by 5 bases, leaving 15 bases between them. The CDR3 sequence: CASSLMAGVSTGELFF. DNA of the CDR3: TGTGCCAGCAGTTTAATGGCAGGGGTATCAACCGGGGAGCTGTTTTTT.

The V and J genes are TRBV19 and TRBJ2-7; D possibly corresponds to TRBD1 (6 bases). Trimming removed 7 bases at V and 1 base at J, with 14 bases between. The CDR3 has 14 amino acids. Germline V gives CDR1 LNHDA, CDR2 SQIVND (reference sequence). The CDR3 DNA reads TGTGCCAGTACCAATACAGGGTCATCCTACGAGCAGTACTTC. Protein: CASTNTGSSYEQYF.

The chain combines TRBV7-9 with TRBJ1-2; 10 bases map to TRBD1. The CDR3 is 17 amino acids. The germline gives CDR1 SEHNR, CDR2 FQNEAQ (reference sequence). V lost 2 bases, J lost 4 bases, and 10 bases stayed unmatched. The CDR3 coding sequence is TGTGCCAGCAGCTTACGGGGACAGGGGCCTCATGGCTATGGCTACACCTTC. Translating it yields CASSLRGQGPHGYGYTF.

The V and J genes are TRBV19 and TRBJ2-4; D gene uncertain. This CDR3 has 11 residues. Trimming removed 7 bases at V and 8 bases at J, with 9 bases between. Germline V gives CDR1 LNHDA, CDR2 SQIVND (reference sequence). The CDR3 reads CASNSRDIQYF. For the CDR3, the DNA is TGTGCCAGTAACTCCCGGGACATTCAGTACTTC.